Listed below are T cell receptor beta chains from one sample, sequenced in a study of blood T cell repertoires in COVID-19. Clones were read by immunoSEQ multiplex PCR, and TCRdb kept only the in-frame ones, dropping some. The data hold 150,000 to 200,000 clones, with roughly 87% observed a single time. Sequencing was carried out using peripheral blood. All receptors come from a woman in her 70s with acute or convalescent COVID-19. CDR3s include the opening cysteine and the closing phenylalanine or tryptophan. Each record gives: J gene, clone size, V gene, CDR3 length, D gene, CDR3 protein, CDR3 DNA. D genes are given only for firm matches. Size is omitted from some rows. Given values are once, few, many or a class for expanded clones.

TRBJ1-5	-	TRBV7-2	15	-	CASSLSGTSNQPQHF	TGTGCCAGCAGCTTAAGCGGGACATCGAATCAGCCCCAGCATTTT
TRBJ2-3	-	TRBV2	20	TRBD2	CASATPGLAGTRTSTDTQYF	TGTGCCAGCGCGACCCCGGGACTAGCGGGGACGCGGACTAGCACAGATACGCAGTATTTT
TRBJ2-3	-	TRBV7-9	17	-	CASSLSGQAGQRDTQYF	TGTGCCAGCAGCTTAAGCGGACAAGCGGGACAAAGAGATACGCAGTATTTT
TRBJ2-5	once	TRBV7-6	13	-	CASSLSSQETQYF	TGTGCCAGCAGCTTATCGAGCCAAGAGACCCAGTACTTC
TRBJ1-5	-	TRBV28	16	-	CASSRPGSPVNQPQHF	TGTGCCAGCAGTCGCCCAGGATCCCCGGTCAATCAGCCCCAGCATTTT
TRBJ1-2	-	TRBV24-1	15	TRBD1	CATSDFSGTGYGYTF	TGTGCCACCAGTGATTTTTCCGGGACAGGCTATGGCTACACCTTC
TRBJ2-2	few	TRBV5-1	16	TRBD2	CASSLVPGRDTGELFF	TGCGCCAGCAGCTTGGTACCCGGGAGGGACACCGGGGAGCTGTTTTTT
TRBJ1-2	-	TRBV10-3	16	-	CAISEPPGLANYGYIF	TGTGCCATCAGTGAGCCACCTGGCTTAGCTAACTATGGCTACATCTTC
TRBJ2-7	-	TRBV6-2/TRBV6-3	11	-	CASSLNYEQYF	TGTGCCAGCAGCCTAAACTACGAGCAGTACTTC
TRBJ2-5	-	TRBV5-6	15	TRBD1	CASSLVVGGLVAQYF	TGTGCCAGCAGCTTGGTGGTAGGGGGCCTTGTCGCCCAGTACTTC
TRBJ1-2	-	TRBV18	15	TRBD1	CASSTTPGQGGGYTF	TGTGCCAGCTCTACCACCCCGGGACAGGGGGGAGGCTACACCTTC
TRBJ1-2	-	TRBV5-1	15	TRBD1	CASSLVGTANYGYTF	TGCGCCAGCAGCTTGGTCGGGACAGCTAACTATGGCTACACCTTC
TRBJ1-1	-	TRBV10-3	18	-	CAISESTPGGGQNTEAFF	TGTGCCATCAGTGAGTCGACTCCTGGCGGGGGGCAGAACACTGAAGCTTTCTTT
TRBJ2-3	-	TRBV3-1/TRBV3-2	17	TRBD2	CASSQGLAGGPIDTQYF	TGTGCCAGCAGCCAGGGACTAGCGGGAGGGCCGATAGATACGCAGTATTTT
TRBJ1-1	once	TRBV3-1/TRBV3-2	12	TRBD1	CASSHRDSEAFF	TGTGCCAGCAGCCATAGGGACAGTGAAGCTTTCTTT
TRBJ2-2	-	TRBV5-6	17	TRBD1	CASTLDRGYRDTGELFF	TGTGCCAGCACCCTAGACAGGGGATATAGGGACACCGGGGAGCTGTTTTTT
TRBJ1-5	-	TRBV28	14	-	CASRRPQGDQPQHF	TGTGCCAGCAGACGTCCACAGGGCGATCAGCCCCAGCATTTT
TRBJ1-2	-	TRBV5-6	16	TRBD1	CASSLGFTGAYYGYTF	TGTGCCAGCAGCTTGGGGTTTACAGGGGCCTACTATGGCTACACCTTC
TRBJ2-3	-	TRBV5-4	16	TRBD2	CASSPGLAGGADTQYF	TGTGCCAGCAGCCCTGGACTAGCGGGAGGAGCAGATACGCAGTATTTT
TRBJ2-2	-	TRBV19	17	TRBD1	CASSGRRGQGNTGELFF	TGTGCCAGTAGTGGTCGTCGCGGACAGGGGAACACCGGGGAGCTGTTTTTT
TRBJ2-1	-	TRBV2	12	TRBD1	CASSAGTGKQFF	TGTGCCAGCAGTGCCGGGACAGGGAAGCAGTTCTTC
TRBJ2-3	few	TRBV7-9	14	-	CASSTTEGSDTQYF	TGTGCCAGCAGTACCACGGAGGGTTCGGATACGCAGTATTTT
TRBJ2-5	-	TRBV2	15	TRBD2	CASSSGAGVTETQYF	TGTGCCAGCTCTTCTGGAGCGGGAGTAACAGAGACCCAGTACTTC
TRBJ2-2	once	TRBV19	17	TRBD1	CASSILRGQGDTGELFF	TGTGCCAGTAGTATCCTAAGAGGACAGGGGGACACCGGGGAGCTGTTTTTT
TRBJ1-5	-	TRBV19	13	-	CASIGGLYQPQHF	TGTGCCAGTATCGGGGGGCTCTATCAGCCCCAGCATTTT
TRBJ1-1	-	TRBV7-2	14	-	CASSFSSEGTEAFF	TGTGCCAGCAGCTTCTCATCGGAGGGGACTGAAGCTTTCTTT
TRBJ2-5	-	TRBV14	15	-	CASSQDNRGWETQYF	TGTGCCAGCAGCCAAGACAATCGGGGTTGGGAGACCCAGTACTTC
TRBJ1-1	-	TRBV29-1	14	-	CSVEDSGRIPEAFF	TGCAGCGTTGAAGATTCGGGGAGGATCCCTGAAGCTTTCTTT
TRBJ2-1	-	TRBV6-2/TRBV6-3	15	-	CASSYSEQGINEQFF	TGTGCCAGCAGTTACTCTGAACAGGGTATAAATGAGCAGTTCTTC
TRBJ1-3	-	TRBV28	17	-	CASSLSFGGAIGNTIYF	TGTGCCAGCAGTTTGTCTTTCGGGGGGGCTATTGGAAACACCATATATTTT